This T cell receptor (beta chain) was captured in a study of shared clonotypes between healthy human individuals. Overall study context: Each donor's CD8 memory used one plate, CD8 naive two, each CD4 subset three.

The germline V gene encodes CDR1 SGHAT and CDR2 FQNNGV. This CDR3 has 18 residues. Between the trimmed V and J ends, which lost 3 bases and 2 bases, there was a span of 23 bases. Several immunoSEQ plates held equal portions of the genomic DNA taken from each subset. The assay was immunoSEQ multiplex PCR, and TCRdb's table has in-frame clones only and misses some. The sample yields fewer than 1.6 million clones, about 98.5% seen once. On this clone itself: Its target is unknown.

Regarding the study as a whole: Investigators collected only blood, and repertoires in tissues likely differ. Naive CD4 clonotypes overlapped across a handful of donors at approximately 5.3%.

This sequence originates from a young man in good health. The V gene is TRBV11-2, the J gene TRBJ2-7, with D perhaps TRBD1 (6 bases). Sequencing used naive CD4+ T cells sorted from blood. Sample subset: CD45RA+ positively selected. In DNA form, the CDR3 reads TGTGCCAGCAGCTTCGCCGGGACATCCTGGCTAATCACCTACGAGCAGTACTTC. This gives the protein CASSFAGTSWLITYEQYF.